These 21 T cell receptor beta chains were sequenced from one sample in a study of blood T cells in healthy people across ages. Alongside a J-beta primer mix, a sample-barcoded 5' primer served in a second PCR lasting about 6 to 12 cycles. MiXCR, applied by TCRdb to the 5' RACE reads, yields one record per CDR3 protein. The data hold 650,000 or so distinct CDR3 sequences, with roughly half observed a single time. Sequenced: blood. These receptors came from a woman older than 75 in good health.

The chain links TRBV2 to TRBJ2-1, with D unclear. Germline CDR1 reads SNHLY; CDR2 reads FYNNEI. The V end was cut by 3 bases, the J end by 6 bases, with 9 bases between. The CDR3 has 13 amino acids. CDR3 DNA: TGTGCCAGCAGTGACAGAATGGGCAATGAGCAGTTCTTC. Residues: CASSDRMGNEQFF.

In this sample, this clonotype turned up once. A read error may explain this, as a much larger clone is one base away. V gene TRBV11-2 combines with J gene TRBJ2-1; 14 nucleotides match TRBD2. The CDR3 extends over 17 amino acids. Germline lookup yields CDR1 SGHAT and CDR2 FQNNGV. The CDR3 bases are TGTGCCCGCAGCATCCGACTAGCGGGAGGGGGCCGTTCTGAGCAGTTCTTC. It encodes CARSIRLAGGGRSEQFF.

In this sample, this clonotype turned up a few times. This chain joins TRBV5-1 and TRBJ2-2, with D perhaps TRBD2 (5 bases). Germline V gene data show CDR1 as SGHRS and CDR2 as YFSETQ. V dropped 3 bases and J dropped 4 bases, with 7 bases sitting between them. CDR3 length equals 13 residues. This chain's CDR3 is CASSSEATGELFF. In DNA form, the CDR3 reads TGCGCCAGCAGCTCGGAGGCCACCGGGGAGCTGTTTTTT.

The chain carries TRBV27 and TRBJ2-3, with D maybe TRBD1 (6 bases). The V gene's germline CDR1 is MNHEY and CDR2 SMNVEV (reference sequence). V lost 0 bases, J lost 4 bases, and 8 bases lay in between. This CDR3 is 14 amino acids long. CDR3 in DNA: TGTGCCAGCAGTTTATCAAGGGGGTCAGATACGCAGTATTTT. Protein sequence: CASSLSRGSDTQYF.

This chain uses TRBV5-1 with TRBJ1-2; D perhaps matches TRBD1 (6 bases). Germline CDR1 SGHRS, CDR2 YFSETQ. CDR3 length: 15 amino acids. Trimming left V 0 bases short and J 4 bases short, with 13 bases between. The CDR3 sequence is CASSLAGELVYGYTF. CDR3 in DNA: TGCGCCAGCAGCTTGGCAGGGGAACTGGTCTATGGCTACACCTTC.

On this clonotype itself: A single base separates this from a much larger clone, so it may be a read error. The rearrangement links TRBV7-9 to TRBJ2-4, with unresolved D. The germline V gene has CDR1 SEHNR and CDR2 FQNEAQ (reference sequence). The CDR3 loop spans 17 amino acids. CDR3 amino acids: CAGSPTAVGQVKNIQYF. In DNA form, the CDR3 reads TGTGCCGGCAGCCCTACGGCGGTGGGTCAGGTCAAAAACATTCAGTACTTC.

The V and J genes are TRBV2 and TRBJ1-1; 7 bases are a match to TRBD1. This CDR3 is built from 14 residues. Germline V gene data show CDR1 as SNHLY and CDR2 as FYNNEI. V gave up 9 bases and J gave up 0 bases; unmatched junction bases: 7. CDR3 DNA: TGTGCCAGTCAAAAACAGGGGATGAACACTGAAGCTTTCTTT. This codes for CASQKQGMNTEAFF.

This clonotype was recorded only once. A junction boundary mismatches the germline segment, possibly from a read error. The chain recombines TRBV6-5 with TRBJ1-4, with a possible D match to TRBD1 (5 bases). This CDR3 has 14 residues. Germline V gives CDR1 MNHEY, CDR2 SVGAGI. In DNA form, the CDR3 reads TGTGCCAGCGGTTACGGCGGAGCGGGGGGAAAACTGTTTTTT. It codes for CASGYGGAGGKLFF.

This clonotype came up a few times. The genes are TRBV5-1 and TRBJ1-6; D remains ambiguous. Germline V gene lookup returns CDR1 SGHRS and CDR2 YFSETQ. V lost 0 bases and J lost 10, with 8 bases in between. This CDR3 is 13 amino acids long. This CDR3 reads CASSLEGGSPLHF. CDR3 nucleotides: TGCGCCAGCAGCTTGGAGGGAGGGTCACCCCTCCACTTT.

At least ten counts were recorded for this clonotype. The chain recombines TRBV20-1 with TRBJ2-5; D assignment may be TRBD1 or TRBD2 (5 bases each). V lost 3 bases and J 0 bases, leaving 8 bases between the germline ends. The CDR3 runs 13 residues. Looked up from germline, CDR1 is DFQATT and CDR2 is SNEGSKA (reference sequence). The CDR3 loop is CSARRGYQETQYF. The CDR3 nucleotides read TGCAGTGCTAGGAGGGGATACCAAGAGACCCAGTACTTC.

This chain connects TRBV6-2 or TRBV6-3 to TRBJ2-7; 10 bases align to TRBD1. CDR3 length: 15 amino acids. V gave up 3 bases and J gave up 3 bases; unmatched junction bases: 5. CDR1 is MNHEY, CDR2 SVGEGT, per germline. The CDR3 region has the DNA TGTGCCAGCAGTTATAGGGACAGGGGATACTACGAGCAGTACTTC. It specifies CASSYRDRGYYEQYF.

This clonotype has just one count. The rearrangement uses TRBV27 and TRBJ1-1, with 12 bases that match TRBD1. The CDR3 is 14 amino acids. From germline, CDR1 is MNHEY and CDR2 SMNVEV (reference sequence). V lost 5 bases to trimming and J lost 11 bases; unmatched junction nucleotides: 9. CDR3 bases: TGTGCCAGCAGTCCGGGACAGGGGGCTTCTACGGCTTTCTTT. Translated: CASSPGQGASTAFF.

This chain connects TRBV29-1 to TRBJ1-2; 7 bases fit TRBD1. The CDR3 is 12 residues long. V shed 5 bases and J 6 bases; nucleotides not matched to a gene: 6. In germline, CDR1 is SQVTM, CDR2 ANQGSEA. The CDR3 here is CSVPDRAHGYTF. The CDR3 bases are TGCAGCGTTCCCGACAGGGCCCATGGCTACACCTTC.

This clonotype showed up many times. V and J are TRBV12-3 or TRBV12-4 and TRBJ1-1; D unclear. Trimming cost V 5 bases and J 2 bases, with 9 bases left between them. This CDR3 contains 13 residues. In DNA form, the CDR3 reads TGTGCCAGCAGTCTAGACAAAAACACTGAAGCTTTCTTT. Translation gives CASSLDKNTEAFF.

The chain uses TRBV27 and TRBJ1-1, with D unclear. CDR3 length: 15 amino acids. V shed 3 bases and J shed 5 bases, with 16 bases lying between them. Germline values: CDR1 MNHEY, CDR2 SMNVEV (reference sequence). The CDR3 here is CASSFGQGVRTEAFF. The CDR3 DNA sequence: TGTGCCAGCAGTTTCGGCCAAGGAGTTAGGACTGAAGCTTTCTTT.

This clonotype has just a few counts. The V gene is TRBV7-2, the J gene TRBJ2-7, with 8 bases identical to TRBD2. The better agreement between TRBJ2-5 and the DNA end casts doubt on the J call. The CDR3 sequence is 15 residues long. Looked up from germline, CDR1 is SGHTA and CDR2 is FQGNSA. CDR3 DNA: TGTGCCAGCAGCTTAGGCGGCGGGAGGAGCGAGACCCAGTACTTC. Translating gives CASSLGGGRSETQYF.

Note on this clonotype: A much larger clone differs by one base, so this may be a read error. In this CDR3 the conserved last residue, phenylalanine or tryptophan, is missing, so a read error is likely. The chain joins TRBV5-1 to TRBJ2-1, with TRBD2 identical over 7 bases. The CDR3 length is 13 residues. J lost 10 bases, V lost 0 bases, and 4 bases had no gene match. Germline lookup yields CDR1 SGHRS and CDR2 YFSETQ. CDR3 bases: TGCGCCAGCAGCTTGGAGCGGGGACTGGAGCAGTTCTTA. Protein product: CASSLERGLEQFL.

The rearrangement joins TRBV29-1 to TRBJ2-4; D tentatively fits TRBD1 or TRBD2 (6 bases each). The CDR3 has 13 residues. Germline CDR1 is SQVTM and CDR2 is ANQGSEA. With 5 bases removed from V and 13 bases from J, the gap between germline ends came to 21 bases. In nucleotides, the CDR3 is TGCAGCGTTAGACGGCAACAGGGAGGTAGGCAGTACTTC. Translated, it gives CSVRRQQGGRQYF.

V gene TRBV7-2 combines with J gene TRBJ2-2; D uncertain. The CDR3 length is 15 residues. From germline, CDR1 is SGHTA and CDR2 FQGNSA. Trimming cost V 2 bases and J 0 bases, with 7 bases left between them. CDR3 DNA: TGTGCCAGCAGCTTAAGGACGACGAACACCGGGGAGCTGTTTTTT. It is translated as CASSLRTTNTGELFF.

Turning to this clonotype: This may come from a read error, since a much larger clone is one base off. The chain uses TRBV9 and TRBJ2-4, with 9 bases lining up with TRBD2. The CDR3 is 14 residues long. Germline loops: CDR1 SGDLS, CDR2 YYNGEE. Trimming took 4 bases from V and 13 from J; bases not matched to a gene: 12. This CDR3 is CASSKGGRENEQYF. The CDR3, as DNA: TGTGCCAGCAGCAAGGGCGGGAGGGAGAATGAGCAGTACTTC.

This chain connects TRBV9 to TRBJ2-3, with 7 bases identical to TRBD1. The CDR3 length is 16 residues. Germline CDR1 SGDLS, CDR2 YYNGEE. J gave up 0 bases and V 3 bases, and 7 bases lay outside the gene matches. The CDR3, as DNA: TGTGCCAGCAGCGCCCCCCGGGACAGTAGCACAGATACGCAGTATTTT. Protein product: CASSAPRDSSTDTQYF. The complete variable domain, with remaining parts taken from reference TRBV9 and TRBJ2-3, reads DSGVTQTPKHLITATGQRVTLRCSPRSGDLSVYWYQQSLDQGLQFLIQYYNGEERAKGNILERFSAQQFPDLHSELNLSSLELGDSALYFCASSAPRDSSTDTQYFGPGTRLTVL.